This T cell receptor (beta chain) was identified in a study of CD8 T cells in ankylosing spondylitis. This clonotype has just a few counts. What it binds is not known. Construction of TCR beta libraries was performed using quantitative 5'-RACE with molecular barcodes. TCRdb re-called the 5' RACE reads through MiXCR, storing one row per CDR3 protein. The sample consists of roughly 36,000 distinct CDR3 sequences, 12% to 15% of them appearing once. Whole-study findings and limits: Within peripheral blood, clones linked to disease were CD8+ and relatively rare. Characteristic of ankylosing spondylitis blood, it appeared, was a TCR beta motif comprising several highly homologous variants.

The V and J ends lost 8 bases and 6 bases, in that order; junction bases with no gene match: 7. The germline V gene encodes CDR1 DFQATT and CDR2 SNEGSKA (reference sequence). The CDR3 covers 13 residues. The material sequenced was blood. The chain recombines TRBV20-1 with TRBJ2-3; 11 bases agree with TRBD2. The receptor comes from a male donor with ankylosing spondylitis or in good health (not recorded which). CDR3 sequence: CSPRLAGRDTQYF. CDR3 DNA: TGCAGTCCCAGACTAGCGGGGCGGGATACGCAGTATTTT.